This TCR beta chain was sequenced during a study of blood T cell repertoires in COVID-19. Study context: The samples span acute and convalescent COVID-19 from the United States, Italy and Spain. Sample material is recorded as cDNA or gDNA derived from T cells, B-cell-depleted T cells, or PBMCs.

The authors' processing: Amplification with reference gene primers provided the estimates of nucleated cell counts. Sequenced by immunoSEQ multiplex PCR; TCRdb stores in-frame clones only, minus some. Clone size and the V and J calls come from that table; the DNA yielded D and trimming. The data hold about 67,000 clones, with 87% observed a single time. The source material was peripheral blood. The receptor's source is a woman of 80 years or more with acute or convalescent COVID-19.

The CDR3 spells CATSGQGSQPQHF. As DNA, the CDR3 is TGTGCCACCAGTGGCCAGGGTAGTCAGCCCCAGCATTTT. The rearrangement joins TRBV24-1 to TRBJ1-5, with D possibly matching TRBD1 (5 bases). Germline V lookup: CDR1 KGHDR, CDR2 SFDVKD. Between the trimmed V and J ends, which lost 5 bases and 6 bases, there was a span of 10 bases. There are 13 residues in the CDR3.